Below, 3 T cell receptor beta chains from the same sample are listed, as sequenced in a study of cytotoxic CD8 clonotypes in ibrutinib-treated CLL. Profiling relied on immunoSEQ multiplex PCR, and the TCRdb table lists in-frame clones only, not all of them. The profile shows about 30,000 clones, 57% of them singletons. The sequenced sample was PBMCs, obtained before ibrutinib treatment. The receptor set was obtained from a human donor with chronic lymphocytic leukemia.

The rearrangement uses TRBV7-8 and TRBJ2-7; D unresolved. V was clipped by 1 base and J by 5 bases, with 9 bases between them. Germline CDR1 reads SGHVS; CDR2 reads FQNEAQ. This CDR3 is built from 13 residues. The CDR3 here is CASSLDLVDEQYF. DNA of the CDR3: TGTGCCAGCAGCTTAGATTTAGTGGACGAGCAGTACTTC. The variable domain in full, with the rest retrieved from reference TRBV7-8 and TRBJ2-7, is GAGVSQSPRYKVAKRGQDVALRCDPISGHVSLFWYQQALGQGPEFLTYFQNEAQLDKSGLPSDRFFAERPEGSVSTLKIQRTQQEDSAVYLCASSLDLVDEQYFGPGTRLTVT.

There are a few counts of this clone. The genes are TRBV18 and TRBJ2-1; D gene uncertain. The germline V gene encodes CDR1 KGHSH and CDR2 LQKENI. This CDR3 region has 18 residues. V was pared by 2 bases and J by 3 bases, with 20 bases between. CDR3 DNA: TGTGCCAGCTCACCATCTCCCCCCAGCATTATCGGCTACAATGAGCAGTTCTTC. Residues: CASSPSPPSIIGYNEQFF.

The genes are TRBV4-1 and TRBJ1-5; D call uncertain. The germline V gene has CDR1 MGHRA and CDR2 YSYEKL. Trimming took off 0 bases at V and 2 bases at J, with 11 bases between the two ends. The CDR3 runs to 16 residues. DNA of the CDR3: TGCGCCAGCAGCCAAGAAGCCCGGATCGGCAATCAGCCCCAGCATTTT. Translated, it gives CASSQEARIGNQPQHF.